The text below deals with one TCR beta chain. The clone's antigen remains unknown. Possible read error: a much larger clone is one base away. Reading from cysteine to phenylalanine, the CDR3 counts 15 amino acids. Of all the DNA, just the CDR3 is kept, 45 bases in frame from base 1. Based on the germline V gene, the CDR1 and CDR2 sequences are SGHNT and YENEEA. This sample stems from a study of T cells in Graves' hyperthyroidism and ophthalmopathy (dated by TCRdb to the late 2010s). Broadly, across the study: Peripheral blood was collected at initial diagnosis, before any treatment. The study also compared thyroid tissue and blood T-cell repertoires from about six Graves' hyperthyroidism patients. To identify TCR V-J signatures that set the groups apart, the researchers used a discovery cohort of more than 95 patients, made up of some 41 with Graves' ophthalmopathy and 57 with stable Graves' hyperthyroidism. Once sampling was done, hyperthyroidism patients were given methimazole at a starting dose of 30 mg daily, whereas ophthalmopathy patients were given high-dose intravenous methylprednisolone. Prospective prediction of ophthalmopathy was tested in an independent validation cohort consisting of about 19 hyperthyroidism patients and approximately 16 patients who later progressed to ophthalmopathy. The 85 to 100 discovery patients were randomly split 7:3 into training and test sets. According to the paper, TCR Vbeta CDR3 sequencing was carried out on some 140 peripheral blood samples, which came from 40 to 45 ophthalmopathy, 70 to 80 hyperthyroidism and roughly 17 progressor patients. Summary of the overall study and its limitations: In validation, the model predicted progression to ophthalmopathy with roughly 66% sensitivity and less than 75% specificity, a median of around 6.6 months before onset. No statistical method was used to fix the sample size in advance, and group allocation was not hidden from the investigators. Most expanded thyroid clonotypes (frequency above 0.001) were also detected in blood, a finding suggesting that blood repertoires may reflect thyroid immune responses. In cross-validation, a model built on a 13 V-J signature told ophthalmopathy apart from stable hyperthyroidism with just under 90% sensitivity and about 81% specificity, and in testing the same model reached 80%/75%.

Amplification of TCR beta CDR3 regions was carried out from RNA transcripts. A first-round RT-PCR of the TCR CDR3 used the HTBI primer set with the Qiagen OneStep RT-PCR kit. A second multiplex PCR round built the libraries, followed by size selection and purification. Paired-end sequencing of the libraries was performed with 100 bp reads on an Illumina HiSeq2000. On the study's bioinformatics: SOAPnuke was used to process the raw data, throwing out any read that contained adapters or uncalled bases, had a mean Phred below 15, or lacked an exact constant-primer or identifier match. High-quality paired reads were merged with COPE v1.2.5, and unique nucleotide sequences were defined as clonotypes. MiTCR v1.1 was used to align clonotypes to the IMGT TRBV, TRBD and TRBJ reference segments. Analysis was restricted to V-J combinations with a frequency above 0.0001, which covered about 99% of repertoires. The TCS score was defined as F50 (clonal expansion) divided by E x V (chaos), with BLOSUM62-based TCRdist calculated between CDR3 peptides within each V-J. Welch's t-statistics and random forest reduced 450 to 600 V-J features to about 12, which were used in a naive Bayes classifier (R e1071). TCRdb's own reprocessing of the public reads used fastp at Q25 and MiXCR and kept productive beta chains. For every CDR3 protein sequence, its rows merge into one entry that carries the most common genes and DNA. The authors' filters were not applied to this entry. This sample gives around 690,000 distinct CDR3 sequences in total; 15% to 20% of them show up just once. Clones ranked in the top ten supply around 16% of the sample.

Graves' hyperthyroidism was defined as stable when no progression to ophthalmopathy occurred over 18 months of follow-up. Hyperthyroidism patients were newly diagnosed, with disease duration under 2 months, and aged 18 to 65 years. Any patient with an uncontrolled infection, another autoimmune disease, pregnancy or lactation was excluded. Diagnoses relied on clinical symptoms, serum thyroxine and TRAb, thyroid ultrasound and orbital computed tomography. Ficoll-Paque density gradient centrifugation was used to isolate PBMCs from around 9.1 ml of fresh peripheral blood. Total RNA was extracted with Trizol reagent, and quality was checked on an Agilent 2100 Bioanalyzer.

The receptor's source is a man between 45 and 60 years old with Graves' hyperthyroidism. What was sequenced was blood. The rearranged chain carries TRBV11-3 and TRBJ2-5; 8 junctional bases match TRBD1. The DNA is as follows: TGTGCCAGCAGCTTTTCGGGACAGGCACAAGAGCCCCAGTACTTC. Its translation is CASSFSGQAQEPQYF. The full variable domain, with segments outside the CDR3 supplied by the reference TRBV11-3 and TRBJ2-5 proteins, appears as EAGVVQSPRYKIIEKKQPVAFWCNPISGHNTLYWYLQNLGQGPELLIRYENEEAVDDSQLPKDRFSAERLKGVDSTLKIQPAELGDSAVYLCASSFSGQAQEPQYFGPGTRLLVL.